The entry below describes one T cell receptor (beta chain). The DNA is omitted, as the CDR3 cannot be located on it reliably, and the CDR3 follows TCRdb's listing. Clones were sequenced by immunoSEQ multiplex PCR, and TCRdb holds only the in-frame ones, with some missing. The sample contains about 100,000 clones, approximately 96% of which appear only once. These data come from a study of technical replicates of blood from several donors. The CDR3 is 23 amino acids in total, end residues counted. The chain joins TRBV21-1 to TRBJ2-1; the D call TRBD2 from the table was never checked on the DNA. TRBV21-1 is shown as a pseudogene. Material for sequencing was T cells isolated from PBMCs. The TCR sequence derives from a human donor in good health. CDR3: CASRLPCISVPAAKERLHNEQFF.